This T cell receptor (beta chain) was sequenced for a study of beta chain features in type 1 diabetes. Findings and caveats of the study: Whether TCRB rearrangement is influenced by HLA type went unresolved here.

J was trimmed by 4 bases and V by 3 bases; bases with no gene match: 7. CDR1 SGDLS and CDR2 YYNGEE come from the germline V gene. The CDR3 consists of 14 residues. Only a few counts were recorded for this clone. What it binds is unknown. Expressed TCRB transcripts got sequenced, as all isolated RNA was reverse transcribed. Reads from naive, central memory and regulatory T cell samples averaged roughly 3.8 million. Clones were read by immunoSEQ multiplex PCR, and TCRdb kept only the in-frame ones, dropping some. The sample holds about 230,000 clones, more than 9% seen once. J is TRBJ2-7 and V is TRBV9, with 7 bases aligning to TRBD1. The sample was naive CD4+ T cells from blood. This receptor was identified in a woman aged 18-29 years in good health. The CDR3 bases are TGTGCCAGCAGCGCGGGACAGAGCCTTTACGAGCAGTACTTC. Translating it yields CASSAGQSLYEQYF.